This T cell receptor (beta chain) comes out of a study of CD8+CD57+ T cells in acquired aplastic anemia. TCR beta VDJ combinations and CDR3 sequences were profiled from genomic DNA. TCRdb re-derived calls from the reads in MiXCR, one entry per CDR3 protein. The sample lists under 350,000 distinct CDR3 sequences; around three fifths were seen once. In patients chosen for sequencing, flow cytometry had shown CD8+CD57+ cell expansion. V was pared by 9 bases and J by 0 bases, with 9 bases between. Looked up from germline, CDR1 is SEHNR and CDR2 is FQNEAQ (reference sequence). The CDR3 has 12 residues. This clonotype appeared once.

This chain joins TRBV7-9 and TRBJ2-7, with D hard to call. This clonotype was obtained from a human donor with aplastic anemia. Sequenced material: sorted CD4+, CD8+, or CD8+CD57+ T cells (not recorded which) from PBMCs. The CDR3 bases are TGTGCCAGTATCTCGAGCTCCTACGAGCAGTACTTC. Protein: CASISSSYEQYF.